The 27 T cell receptor beta chains below were found in one sample sequenced in a study of CD4 T cells in relation to SARS-CoV-2 and coronaviruses. The unexposed donors gave CD4+ T cells in about 2010-2019, prior to COVID-19. Repertoires were generated with immunoSEQ multiplex PCR, while TCRdb's copy carries only in-frame clones and drops some. This table has tens of thousands of clones, roughly 89% appearing once. Sequenced: memory CD4+ T cells from PBMCs. These receptors came from a human donor in good health.

The chain recombines TRBV10-3 with TRBJ2-7, with 10 nucleotides matching TRBD1. Germline CDR1 reads ENHRY; CDR2 reads SYGVKD. The CDR3 length is 15 residues. Trimming at V came to 2 bases and at J to 4 bases, leaving 5 bases not matched to a gene. The CDR3 here is CAISEGDRGSYEQYF. As DNA, the CDR3 is TGTGCCATCAGTGAGGGGGACAGGGGTAGTTACGAGCAGTACTTC.

The chain uses TRBV27 and TRBJ2-2; possible D gene TRBD1, 5 bases. Per the germline V gene, CDR1 is MNHEY and CDR2 is SMNVEV (reference sequence). V was shortened by 5 bases and J by 3 bases, with 13 bases between the two germline ends. The CDR3 contains 15 residues. CDR3 sequence: CASSIGAWDTGELFF. In DNA form, the CDR3 reads TGTGCCAGCAGTATAGGGGCTTGGGACACCGGGGAGCTGTTTTTT.

V and J are TRBV28 and TRBJ2-5, with 10 bases aligning to TRBD1. The CDR3 covers 14 residues. Germline assignment: CDR1 MDHEN and CDR2 SYDVKM. V lost 6 bases, J lost 5 bases, and 6 bases stayed unmatched. CDR3 DNA sequence: TGTGCCAGCAGGGAGACAGGGGGCCTGGAGACCCAGTACTTC. Translating gives CASRETGGLETQYF.

The gene calls are TRBV19 and TRBJ2-2; 7 bases line up with TRBD2. This CDR3 has 14 amino acids. The J segment lost 4 bases and the V segment lost 8 bases, leaving 7 bases of the junction unmatched. Germline V gene data show CDR1 as LNHDA and CDR2 as SQIVND (reference sequence). The CDR3 protein is CASGREWGTGELFF. The DNA for the CDR3 is TGTGCCAGTGGGCGGGAGTGGGGCACCGGGGAGCTGTTTTTT.

This chain uses TRBV30 with TRBJ2-1; D is ambiguous. Germline V gives CDR1 GTSNPN, CDR2 SVGIG (reference sequence). CDR3 length: 16 residues. V was clipped by 7 bases and J by 3 bases, with 22 bases between them. DNA for the CDR3: TGTGCCTCAGTAAAATCCACGGCGAGACGCTACAATGAGCAGTTCTTC. Its translation is CASVKSTARRYNEQFF.

J is TRBJ2-5 and V is TRBV21-1; TRBD2, the table's D call, lacks a check against the DNA. TRBV21-1 is shown as a pseudogene. This CDR3 has 15 amino acids. CDR3 coding DNA: TGTGCCAGCAGCAAAGCAGCCCCCACTCAAGAGACCCAGTACTTC. This encodes CASSKAAPTQETQYF.

Concerning this clone: A read error may produce the germline difference seen at one junction end. The chain recombines TRBV6-5 with TRBJ1-2; D possibly corresponds to TRBD1 (5 bases). CDR1 is MNHEY and CDR2 is SVGAGI in the germline V gene. The CDR3 is 14 residues long. This CDR3 is CASSDSGSNYGYTF. The CDR3 nucleotides read TGTGCCAGCAGTGACTCAGGGTCCAACTATGGCTACACCTTC.

This clone came up once. This sequence joins TRBV6-5 and TRBJ2-5; tentative D call: TRBD1 (6 bases). CDR1 and CDR2 from the germline V gene are MNHEY and SVGAGI. V lost 4 bases and J lost 1, with 13 bases in between. The CDR3 has 15 residues. The CDR3 loop is CASSSGTRFQETQYF. As DNA, the CDR3 is TGTGCCAGCAGTTCCGGGACACGATTCCAAGAGACCCAGTACTTC.

V and J are TRBV6-2 or TRBV6-3 and TRBJ2-7; D is possibly TRBD1 (5 bases). The CDR3 totals 15 residues. The V gene lost 2 bases and the J gene lost 2 bases, with 13 bases spanning the gap. Germline values: CDR1 MNHEY, CDR2 SVGEGT. The CDR3 sequence: CASSYEGARPYEQYF. The CDR3, as DNA: TGTGCCAGCAGTTACGAAGGGGCTCGTCCCTACGAGCAGTACTTC.

The chain has TRBV7-7 and TRBJ2-7; 8 positions agree with TRBD2. With V trimmed by 5 bases and J by 0 bases, 6 bases remained unmatched. The germline V gene has CDR1 SSHAT and CDR2 FNYEAQ (reference sequence). The CDR3 runs to 15 residues. CDR3 in DNA: TGTGCCAGCAGCGGAGGGCGGGGGGACTCCTACGAGCAGTACTTC. The encoded protein is CASSGGRGDSYEQYF.

The chain combines TRBV5-5 with TRBJ1-6, with D possibly TRBD1 on 6 matching bases. V gave up 4 bases and J gave up 5 bases, with 16 bases separating them. The CDR3 covers 16 residues. Germline V gives CDR1 SGHKS, CDR2 YYEKEE (reference sequence). The CDR3 reads CASSVAPTGDNSPLHF. The CDR3 nucleotides read TGTGCCAGCAGCGTGGCTCCGACAGGCGATAATTCACCCCTCCACTTT.

This clone was found once. This chain joins TRBV9 and TRBJ2-2; TRBD1 agrees at 7 bases. The trim removed 4 bases at V and 1 base at J, leaving 4 bases unmatched. Germline V gene data show CDR1 as SGDLS and CDR2 as YYNGEE. This CDR3 has 15 amino acids. CDR3 amino acids: CASSPGTENTGELFF. The CDR3 DNA reads TGTGCCAGCAGCCCCGGGACAGAGAACACCGGGGAGCTGTTTTTT.

The chain recombines TRBV4-2 with TRBJ2-3; 14 nucleotides match TRBD2. The length of the CDR3 is 17 residues. The V gene end was trimmed by 0 bases and the J gene end by 7 bases; junction bases not matched to a gene: 6. The V gene's germline CDR1 is LGHNA and CDR2 YNFKEQ. The CDR3 spells CASSQDPTSGRGYTQYF. The DNA of the CDR3 is TGTGCCAGCAGCCAAGATCCGACTAGCGGGAGGGGATATACGCAGTATTTT.

The chain has TRBV3-1 (or the pseudogene TRBV3-2) and TRBJ2-1, with no clear D. The germline CDR1 and CDR2 sequences are LGHDT and YNNKEL (reference sequence). This CDR3 is built from 17 residues. Trimming took off 0 bases at V and 4 bases at J, with 16 bases between the two ends. The CDR3 nucleotides read TGTGCCAGCAGCCAAGATTACCGGAGCCCTCAGTACAATGAGCAGTTCTTC. It encodes CASSQDYRSPQYNEQFF.

The chain uses TRBV5-8 and TRBJ2-2, with 12 positions matching TRBD1. Germline CDR1 and CDR2: SGHTS and YDEGEE. V dropped 5 bases and J dropped 4; count of bases not matched to a gene: 6. This CDR3 has 16 amino acids. The CDR3 loop reads CASRPGQGAGTGELFF. CDR3 DNA sequence: TGTGCCAGCAGACCGGGACAGGGGGCCGGCACCGGGGAGCTGTTTTTT.

V and J are TRBV4-2 and TRBJ2-1; 10 bases are a match to TRBD2. Germline values: CDR1 LGHNA, CDR2 YNFKEQ. J gave up 0 bases and V 4 bases, and 6 bases lay outside the gene matches. This CDR3 comprises 17 residues. The CDR3 sequence is CASSLFPSGSSYNEQFF. CDR3 sequence (DNA): TGTGCCAGCAGCCTATTTCCTAGCGGGAGCTCCTACAATGAGCAGTTCTTC.

This chain connects TRBV30 to TRBJ2-1, with TRBD2 matching 7 bases. J gave up 10 bases and V 3 bases, and 9 bases lay outside the gene matches. CDR3 length equals 13 residues. From germline, CDR1 is GTSNPN and CDR2 SVGIG (reference sequence). The CDR3 sequence: CAWSQRGGREQFF. CDR3 in DNA: TGTGCCTGGAGCCAGCGGGGTGGCAGGGAGCAGTTCTTC. The whole variable domain, remainder taken from reference TRBV30 and TRBJ2-1, is SQTIHQWPATLVQPVGSPLSLECTVEGTSNPNLYWYRQAAGRGLQLLFYSVGIGQISSEVPQNLSASRPQDRQFILSSKKLLLSDSGFYLCAWSQRGGREQFFGPGTRLTVL.

This clone showed up just once. The rearrangement uses TRBV3-1 (or the pseudogene TRBV3-2) and TRBJ2-1, with 9 bases that match TRBD2. Germline CDR1 reads LGHDT; CDR2 reads YNNKEL (reference sequence). This CDR3 is 13 amino acids long. V was clipped by 5 bases and J by 6 bases; unmatched bases: 2. The CDR3, as DNA: TGTGCCAGCAGCTTTAGCGGGAGCAATGAGCAGTTCTTC. Its translation: CASSFSGSNEQFF.

This chain's CDR3 is CASSDQGGNTQYF. As DNA, the CDR3 is TGTGCCAGCAGTGACCAGGGGGGTAATACGCAGTATTTT. V is TRBV2 and J is TRBJ2-3; tentative D call: TRBD1 (7 bases). Deletions cut 3 bases from V and 7 bases from J, with 11 bases between. CDR3 length equals 13 residues. CDR1 SNHLY and CDR2 FYNNEI come from the germline V gene.

In this sample, this clone turned up once. This chain uses TRBV7-3 with TRBJ1-3; a weak D match, TRBD1 (6 bases). This CDR3 has 15 residues. Germline V CDR1 and CDR2: SGHTA, FQGTGA. V lost 4 bases, J lost 0 bases, and 10 bases lay in between. This CDR3 reads CASSYNRDSGNTIYF. The CDR3 DNA reads as TGTGCCAGCAGCTATAACAGGGACTCTGGAAACACCATATATTTT.

This clone was counted a single time. The chain uses TRBV5-4 and TRBJ2-2; D ambiguous. CDR1 and CDR2 from the germline V gene are SGHNT and YYREEE (reference sequence). This CDR3 has 14 residues. Trimming pared 4 bases from V and 0 bases from J, leaving 7 bases between. DNA of the CDR3: TGTGCCAGCAGCGTGGTGGCGAACACCGGGGAGCTGTTTTTT. This translates into CASSVVANTGELFF.

This chain links TRBV7-8 with TRBJ2-1; no firm D call. The V gene lost 5 bases and the J gene lost 5 bases, with 7 bases spanning the gap. Germline V gives CDR1 SGHVS, CDR2 FQNEAQ. The CDR3 loop spans 12 amino acids. The CDR3 DNA reads as TGTGCCAGCAGCCACCCCAACAATGAGCAGTTCTTC. Translation gives CASSHPNNEQFF.

The chain employs TRBV6-5 and TRBJ2-1; 9 bases line up with TRBD2. Trimming cost V 4 bases and J 6 bases; bases outside gene matches: 7. Per the germline V gene, CDR1 is MNHEY and CDR2 is SVGAGI. CDR3 size: 15 residues. For the CDR3, the DNA is TGTGCCAGCAGTTGGGGTCTAGCGGGATCCAATGAGCAGTTCTTC. This codes for CASSWGLAGSNEQFF.

The CDR3 DNA sequence: TGTGCCAGCAGCTTAGTACGTAGCGGGATGGGGAATGAGCAGTTCTTC. It yields the protein CASSLVRSGMGNEQFF. The chain is built from TRBV11-2 and TRBJ2-1, with 8 bases aligning to TRBD2. Germline V gene data show CDR1 as SGHAT and CDR2 as FQNNGV. The CDR3 length is 16 residues. The J segment lost 7 bases and the V segment lost 1 base, leaving 9 bases of the junction unmatched.

V usage is TRBV5-1 and J usage is TRBJ2-5, with 13 bases identical to TRBD2. CDR3 length equals 16 residues. The trim removed 3 bases at V and 5 bases at J, leaving 7 bases unmatched. In germline, CDR1 is SGHRS, CDR2 YFSETQ. CDR3 nucleotide sequence: TGCGCCAGCAGCTACGGACTAGCGGGAGCAATGGAGACCCAGTACTTC. It specifies CASSYGLAGAMETQYF.

This chain joins TRBV28 and TRBJ2-5; either TRBD1 or TRBD2 may fit D (7 bases each). The germline V gene encodes CDR1 MDHEN and CDR2 SYDVKM. The CDR3 runs 16 residues. The V and J ends lost 5 bases and 4 bases respectively, with 20 bases between them. The CDR3 spells CASSPPGGRARETQYF. The CDR3 DNA sequence: TGTGCCAGCAGTCCCCCAGGGGGGAGGGCCAGAGAGACCCAGTACTTC.

The CDR3 DNA is TGTGCCAGCAGCCCCCGGACAGGGACAGGCGATGAGCAGTTCTTC. Amino acids: CASSPRTGTGDEQFF. The chain uses TRBV7-3 and TRBJ2-1; 8 nucleotides match TRBD1. Germline V gene lookup returns CDR1 SGHTA and CDR2 FQGTGA. V lost 5 bases to trimming and J lost 8 bases; unmatched junction nucleotides: 11. The CDR3 consists of 15 residues.